This T cell receptor beta chain comes out of a study of blood T cell repertoires in COVID-19. For the study at large: Acute and convalescent COVID-19 specimens originated in the United States, Italy and Spain. PBMCs, B-cell-depleted T cells, or T cells were the source of the cDNA or gDNA that made up the material.

The CDR3 extends over 12 amino acids. Germline values: CDR1 MNHEY, CDR2 SVGAGI. The junction had 5 bases not matched to a gene; V was cut back by 5 bases and J by 8 bases. Authors' methods: Amplification of reference gene primers provided the estimated nucleated cell counts. Only in-frame clones appear in the TCRdb table, and some are missing; sequencing was by immunoSEQ multiplex PCR. V and J calls and clone size are those listed in that table; D and trimming were worked out from the DNA. The data show under 200,000 clones, 90% seen once. The genes are TRBV6-5 and TRBJ1-1; 7 bases fit TRBD1. The TCR was taken from a man aged 45 to 65 with acute or convalescent COVID-19. The sample was peripheral blood. CDR3 residues: CASSRQGREAFF. The CDR3 nucleotides read TGTGCCAGCAGTAGACAGGGACGCGAAGCTTTCTTT.